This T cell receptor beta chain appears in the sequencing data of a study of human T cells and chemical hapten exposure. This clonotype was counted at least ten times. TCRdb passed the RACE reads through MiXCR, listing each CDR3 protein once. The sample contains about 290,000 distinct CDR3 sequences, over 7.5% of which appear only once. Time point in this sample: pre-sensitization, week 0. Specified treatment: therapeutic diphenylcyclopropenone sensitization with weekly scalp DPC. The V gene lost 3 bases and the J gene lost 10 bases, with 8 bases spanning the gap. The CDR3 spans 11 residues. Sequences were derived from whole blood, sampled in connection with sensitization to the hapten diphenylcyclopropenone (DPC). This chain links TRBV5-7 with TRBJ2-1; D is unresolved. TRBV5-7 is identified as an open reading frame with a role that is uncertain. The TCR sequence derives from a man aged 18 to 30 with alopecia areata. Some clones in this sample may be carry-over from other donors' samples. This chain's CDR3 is CASSSRTEQFF. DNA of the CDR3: TGTGCCAGCAGCTCGAGGACGGAGCAGTTCTTC.